Below are 3 T cell receptor beta chains sequenced from a single sample in a study of cytomegalovirus exposure and HLA in healthy donors. In the PCR, 60 Vbeta and 13 Jbeta primers were used. The assay was immunoSEQ multiplex PCR, and TCRdb's table has in-frame clones only and misses some. This repertoire shows 150,000 to 170,000 clones, 60% to 80% found once; its top ten account for 9.5% to 15%. Material: PBMCs. These receptors were taken from a young man in good health and CMV-seropositive.

This clone was found a few times. V is TRBV5-4 and J is TRBJ2-7, with 9 bases matching TRBD2. Per the germline V gene, CDR1 is SGHNT and CDR2 is YYREEE (reference sequence). The CDR3 runs to 13 residues. Trimming removed 4 bases from V and 6 bases from J; junction bases left unmatched: 5. CDR3 protein: CASSGGTSSEQYF. The CDR3 nucleotides are TGTGCCAGCAGCGGCGGGACTAGCAGCGAGCAGTACTTC.

The V gene is TRBV6-6, the J gene TRBJ2-2, with a possible D match to TRBD2 (5 bases). This CDR3 has 15 amino acids. CDR1 is MNHNY and CDR2 is SVGAGI in the germline V gene (reference sequence). Trimming took off 5 bases at V and 0 bases at J, with 10 bases between the two ends. The CDR3 sequence is CASSLSGSNTGELFF. CDR3 DNA: TGTGCCAGCAGTCTCTCGGGGTCGAACACCGGGGAGCTGTTTTTT.

V gene TRBV5-8 combines with J gene TRBJ1-1; D not resolved. Germline CDR1 SGHTS, CDR2 YDEGEE. Trimming removed 2 bases at V and 3 bases at J, with 11 bases between. The CDR3 has 14 residues. CDR3 protein: CASSLEGRDTEAFF. As DNA, the CDR3 is TGTGCCAGCAGCTTAGAAGGGCGGGACACTGAAGCTTTCTTT.